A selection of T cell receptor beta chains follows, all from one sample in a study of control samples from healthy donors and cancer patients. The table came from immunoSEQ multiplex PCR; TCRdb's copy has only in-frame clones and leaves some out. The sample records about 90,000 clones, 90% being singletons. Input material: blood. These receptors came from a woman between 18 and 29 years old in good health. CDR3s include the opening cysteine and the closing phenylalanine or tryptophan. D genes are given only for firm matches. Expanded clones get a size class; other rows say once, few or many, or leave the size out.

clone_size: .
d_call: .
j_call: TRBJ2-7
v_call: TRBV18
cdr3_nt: TGTGCCAGCTCACCACCGTTGATTCAGGGTCCCTACGAGCAGTACTTC
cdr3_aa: CASSPPLIQGPYEQYF

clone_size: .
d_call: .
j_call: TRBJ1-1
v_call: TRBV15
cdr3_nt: TGTGCCACCAGCAGAGATGACGAGGGGGACACTGAAGCTTTCTTT
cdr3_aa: CATSRDDEGDTEAFF

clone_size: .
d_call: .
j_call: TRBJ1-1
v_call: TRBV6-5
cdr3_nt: TGTGCCAGCAGTTACTCATCGGAGAACACTGAAGCTTTCTTT
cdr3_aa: CASSYSSENTEAFF

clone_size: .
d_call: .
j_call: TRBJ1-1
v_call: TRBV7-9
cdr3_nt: TGTGCCAGCAGCTTAAGGGGGGAGAACACTGAAGCTTTCTTT
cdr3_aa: CASSLRGENTEAFF

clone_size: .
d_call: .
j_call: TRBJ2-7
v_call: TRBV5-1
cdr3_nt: TGCGCCAGCAGCCAGGGTTCGGAGCAGTACTTC
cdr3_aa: CASSQGSEQYF

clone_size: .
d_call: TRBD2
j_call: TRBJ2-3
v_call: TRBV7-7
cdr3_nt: TGTGCCAGCAGCTCCGGACTAGGCAATACGCAGTATTTT
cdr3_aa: CASSSGLGNTQYF

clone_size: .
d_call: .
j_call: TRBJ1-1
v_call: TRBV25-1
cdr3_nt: TGTGCCAGCAGTGGGAGGGAGGCGAACACTGAAGCTTTCTTT
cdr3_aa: CASSGREANTEAFF

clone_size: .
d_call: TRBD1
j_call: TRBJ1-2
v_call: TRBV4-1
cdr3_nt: TGCGCCAGCAGCCAAAGACATGGACAGGGATCTAACTATGGCTACACCTTC
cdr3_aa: CASSQRHGQGSNYGYTF

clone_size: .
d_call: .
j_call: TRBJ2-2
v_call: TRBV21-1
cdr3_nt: TGTGCCAGCAGCAAAGTGGCGGGGGATGAGACCGGGGAGCTGTTTTTT
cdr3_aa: CASSKVAGDETGELFF

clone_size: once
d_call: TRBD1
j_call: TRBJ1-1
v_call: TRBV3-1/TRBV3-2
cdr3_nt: TGTGCCAGCAGCGCCCGGACAGGGGGGAACACTGAAGCTTTCTTT
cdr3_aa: CASSARTGGNTEAFF

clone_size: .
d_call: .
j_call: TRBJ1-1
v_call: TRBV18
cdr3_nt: TGTGCCAGCTCACCGGGCCAGTCGGGAACTGAAGCTTTCTTT
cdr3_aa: CASSPGQSGTEAFF

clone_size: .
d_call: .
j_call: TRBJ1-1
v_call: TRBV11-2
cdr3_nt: TGTGCCAGCAGCTTCCCGGGACAACACACTGAAGCTTTCTTT
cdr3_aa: CASSFPGQHTEAFF

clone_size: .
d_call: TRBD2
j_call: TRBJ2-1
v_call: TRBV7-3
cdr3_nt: TGTGCCAGCAGCTTATCGGCCTCCGGGACTAGCAATGAGCAGTTCTTC
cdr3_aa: CASSLSASGTSNEQFF

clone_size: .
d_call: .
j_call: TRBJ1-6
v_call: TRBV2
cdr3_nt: TGTGCCAGCAGTGAAGCGCGGCCGGATAATTCACCCCTCCACTTT
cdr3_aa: CASSEARPDNSPLHF

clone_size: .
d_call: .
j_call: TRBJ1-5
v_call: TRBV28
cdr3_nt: TGTGCCAGCAGTCCTAGACGGGGGATCAATCAGCCCCAGCATTTT
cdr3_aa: CASSPRRGINQPQHF

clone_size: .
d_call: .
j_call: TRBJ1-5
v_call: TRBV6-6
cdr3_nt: TGTGCCAGCACTCCGGCTCCCTTCAGCAATCAGCCCCAGCATTTT
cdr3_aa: CASTPAPFSNQPQHF

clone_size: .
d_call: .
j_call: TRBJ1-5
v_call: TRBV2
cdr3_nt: TGTGCCAGCAGGCTCACAGATCAGCCCCAGCATTTT
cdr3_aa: CASRLTDQPQHF

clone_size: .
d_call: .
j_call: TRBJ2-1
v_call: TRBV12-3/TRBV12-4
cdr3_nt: TGTGCCAGCAGTTTAGATGAGCAGTTCTTC
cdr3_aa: CASSLDEQFF

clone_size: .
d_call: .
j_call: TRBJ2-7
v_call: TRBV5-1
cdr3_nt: TGCGCCAGCAGCGCTAACTACGAGCAGTACTTC
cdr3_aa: CASSANYEQYF

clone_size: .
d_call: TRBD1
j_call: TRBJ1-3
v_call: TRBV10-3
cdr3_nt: TGTGCCACCCAACAGGGGGCCAGTGGAAACACCATATATTTT
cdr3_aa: CATQQGASGNTIYF

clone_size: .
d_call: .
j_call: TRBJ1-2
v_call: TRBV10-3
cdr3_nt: TGTGCCATCAGCCACGGGTCCACAGGCTATGGCTACACCTTC
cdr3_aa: CAISHGSTGYGYTF

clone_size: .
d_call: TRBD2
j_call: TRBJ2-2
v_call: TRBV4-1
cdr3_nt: TGCGCCAGCAGCCAAGATACGAGGCGGGGGGTCAGCCCCGGGGAGCTGTTTTTT
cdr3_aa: CASSQDTRRGVSPGELFF

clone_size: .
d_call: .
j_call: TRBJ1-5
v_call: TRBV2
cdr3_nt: TGTGCCAGCAGTGAAGCGGGGCAGCCCCAGCATTTT
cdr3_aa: CASSEAGQPQHF

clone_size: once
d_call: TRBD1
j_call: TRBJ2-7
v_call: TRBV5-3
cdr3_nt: TGTGCCAGAAGCTCACGAGACAGGGGGCTCTACGAGCAGTACTTC
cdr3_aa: CARSSRDRGLYEQYF

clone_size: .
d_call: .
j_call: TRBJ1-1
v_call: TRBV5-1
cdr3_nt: TGCGCCAGCAGCGTCGGATCGACCCAGGAAGCTTTCTTT
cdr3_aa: CASSVGSTQEAFF

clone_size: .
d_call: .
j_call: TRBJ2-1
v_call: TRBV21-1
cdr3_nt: TGTGCCAGCAGCAGGGAGACAGGTAGCCTGGGTAATGAGCAGTTCTTC
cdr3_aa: CASSRETGSLGNEQFF

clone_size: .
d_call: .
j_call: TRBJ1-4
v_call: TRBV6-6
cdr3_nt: TGTGCCAGCAGTTACGGGCAGAGTAATGAAAAACTGTTTTTT
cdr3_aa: CASSYGQSNEKLFF

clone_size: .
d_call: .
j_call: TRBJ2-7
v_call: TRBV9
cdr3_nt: TGTGCCAGCAGCGTAGGAATTGGCTCCTACGAGCAGTACTTC
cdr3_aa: CASSVGIGSYEQYF

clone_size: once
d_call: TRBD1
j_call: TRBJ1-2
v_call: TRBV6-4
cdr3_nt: TGTGCCAGCAGAGAGACAGGGGGCGCGCCCTATGGCTACACCTTC
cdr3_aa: CASRETGGAPYGYTF

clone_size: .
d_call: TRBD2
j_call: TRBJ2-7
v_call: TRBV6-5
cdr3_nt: TGTGCCAGCAGTTACAGAAGCGGGGGGGCCCACGAGCAGTACTTC
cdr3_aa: CASSYRSGGAHEQYF

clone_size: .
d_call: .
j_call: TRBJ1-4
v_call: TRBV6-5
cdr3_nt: TGTGCCAGCAGTCTACAGGGAGATGAAAAACTGTTTTTT
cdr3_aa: CASSLQGDEKLFF

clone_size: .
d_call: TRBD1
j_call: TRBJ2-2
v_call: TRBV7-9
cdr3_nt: TGTGCCAGCAGCTCGACAGGGACGCTGACCGGGGAGCTGTTTTTT
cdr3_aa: CASSSTGTLTGELFF

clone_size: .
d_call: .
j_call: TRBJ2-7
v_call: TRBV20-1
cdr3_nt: TGCAGTGCTAATACCTTTTACGAGCAGTACTTC
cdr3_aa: CSANTFYEQYF

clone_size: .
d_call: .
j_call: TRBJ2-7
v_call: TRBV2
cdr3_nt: TGTGCCAGCAGAGGGGCTTCCCGGGACGAGCAGTACTTC
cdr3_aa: CASRGASRDEQYF

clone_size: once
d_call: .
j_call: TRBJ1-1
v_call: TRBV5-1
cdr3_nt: TGCGCCAGCAGCCCTCGAAGCCTAACTGAAGCTTTCTTT
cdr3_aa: CASSPRSLTEAFF

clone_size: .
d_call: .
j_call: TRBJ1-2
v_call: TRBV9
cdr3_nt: TGTGCCAGCAGCCCTCGTCCCAGGGAGGACTATGGCTACACCTTC
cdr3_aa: CASSPRPREDYGYTF

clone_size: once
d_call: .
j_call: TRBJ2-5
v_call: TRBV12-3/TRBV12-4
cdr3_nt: TGTGCCAGCAGTTTTGAGGAGACCCAGTACTTC
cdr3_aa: CASSFEETQYF

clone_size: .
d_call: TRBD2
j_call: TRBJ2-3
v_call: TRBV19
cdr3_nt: TGTGCCAGTACCCCAGCGGGGGCCAACACAGATACGCAGTATTTT
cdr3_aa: CASTPAGANTDTQYF

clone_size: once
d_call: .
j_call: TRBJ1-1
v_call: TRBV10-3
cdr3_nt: TGTGCCATCAGTGAGTCGACCCAGGGAAACACTGAAGCTTTCTTT
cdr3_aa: CAISESTQGNTEAFF

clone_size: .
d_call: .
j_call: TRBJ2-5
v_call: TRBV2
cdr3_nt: TGTGCCAGCAGTGAAGATATCGAAGAGACCCAGTACTTC
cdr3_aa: CASSEDIEETQYF

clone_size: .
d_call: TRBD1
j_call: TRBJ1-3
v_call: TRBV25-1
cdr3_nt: TGTGCCAGCAGTGAATCTGGTAGGGGGCCTGGAAACACCATATATTTT
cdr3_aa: CASSESGRGPGNTIYF

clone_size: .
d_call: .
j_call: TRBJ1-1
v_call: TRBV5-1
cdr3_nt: TGCGCCAGCAGCTTGGGGGCCGGGAACGACGAAGCTTTCTTT
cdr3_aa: CASSLGAGNDEAFF

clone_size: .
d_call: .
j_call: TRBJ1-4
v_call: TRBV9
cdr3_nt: TGTGCCAGCAGCGTAGGAGACAGCCGTAATGAAAAACTGTTTTTT
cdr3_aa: CASSVGDSRNEKLFF

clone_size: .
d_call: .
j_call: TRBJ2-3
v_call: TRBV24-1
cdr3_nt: TGTGCCACTACGCGGTCGGGCGCGGCAGATACGCAGTATTTT
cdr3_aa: CATTRSGAADTQYF

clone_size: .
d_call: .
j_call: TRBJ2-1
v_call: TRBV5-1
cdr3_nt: TGCGCCAGCAGCTTGGTGCCGGGGGCGAATGAGCAGTTCTTC
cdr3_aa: CASSLVPGANEQFF

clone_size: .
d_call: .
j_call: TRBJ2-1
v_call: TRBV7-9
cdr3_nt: TGTGCCAGCAGCTTAGTTCGACAGAGTTCCTACAATGAGCAGTTCTTC
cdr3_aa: CASSLVRQSSYNEQFF

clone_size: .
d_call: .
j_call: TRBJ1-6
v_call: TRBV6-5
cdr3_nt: TGTGCCAGCATTTGGGGACGCCTCAGTAATTCACCCCTCCACTTT
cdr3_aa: CASIWGRLSNSPLHF

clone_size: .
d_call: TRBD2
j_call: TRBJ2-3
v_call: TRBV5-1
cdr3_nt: TGCGCCAGCAGCTTGGCCCGAAGCGGGACTAGCACAGATACGCAGTATTTT
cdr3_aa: CASSLARSGTSTDTQYF

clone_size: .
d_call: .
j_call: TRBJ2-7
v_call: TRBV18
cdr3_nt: TGTGCCAGCTCACCCGGGACTCAATCCCGTCAGCAGTACTTC
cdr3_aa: CASSPGTQSRQQYF